The clone carrying this TCR beta chain occurred a few times. Compared with germline, one end of the junction differs, possibly owing to a read error. CDR1 SSHAT and CDR2 FNYEAQ come from the germline V gene (reference sequence). The CDR3 spans 21 residues. The sample comes from a study of T-cell memory formation after mild COVID-19. Sample barcodes and UMIs were carried by the TCR alpha and TCR beta cDNA libraries that 5'RACE generated with constant-segment primers. TCRdb re-analysed the 5' RACE reads in MiXCR, keeping a single row per CDR3 protein. Among 450,000 to 650,000 distinct CDR3 sequences listed, 20% to 25% were seen once.

The chain links TRBV7-7 to TRBJ1-5, with a possible D match to TRBD1 (5 bases). The sequencing sample was made of PBMCs or a T cell subset sorted from them (not recorded which). The source of this sequence is an adult woman who had mild COVID-19 (a few samples of this study predate the infection). Cell type and time point are not known. The chain's CDR3 is CASSPRVAGTAHPISNQPQHF. Here the CDR3 DNA reads TGTGCTAGCAGCCCGAGGGTGGCTGGGACGGCTCACCCCATTAGCAATCAGCCCCAGCATTTT.